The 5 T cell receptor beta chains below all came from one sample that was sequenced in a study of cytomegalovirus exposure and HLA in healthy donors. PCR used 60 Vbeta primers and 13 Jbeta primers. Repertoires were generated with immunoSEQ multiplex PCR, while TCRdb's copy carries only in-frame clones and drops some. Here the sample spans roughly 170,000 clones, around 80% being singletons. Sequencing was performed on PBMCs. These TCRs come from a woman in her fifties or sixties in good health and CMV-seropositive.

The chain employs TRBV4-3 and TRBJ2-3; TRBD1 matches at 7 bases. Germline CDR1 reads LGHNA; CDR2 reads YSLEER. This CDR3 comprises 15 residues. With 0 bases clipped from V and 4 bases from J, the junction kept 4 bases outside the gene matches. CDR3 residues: CASSQDLQGADTQYF. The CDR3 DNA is TGCGCCAGCAGCCAAGATTTGCAGGGGGCAGATACGCAGTATTTT.

The CDR3 loop reads CASSVGGANSPLHF. The DNA of the CDR3 is TGTGCCAGCAGCGTAGGGGGGGCTAATTCACCCCTCCACTTT. This sequence joins TRBV25-1 and TRBJ1-6; a weak D match, TRBD1 (6 bases). Germline V lookup: CDR1 MGHDK, CDR2 SYGVNS. The ends were cut back, 6 bases at V and 6 bases at J, with 12 bases in the middle. This CDR3 contains 14 residues.

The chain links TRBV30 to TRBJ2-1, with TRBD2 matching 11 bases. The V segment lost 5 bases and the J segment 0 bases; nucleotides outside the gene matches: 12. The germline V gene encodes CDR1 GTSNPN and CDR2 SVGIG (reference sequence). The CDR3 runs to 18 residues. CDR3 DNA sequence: TGTGCCTGGGATCCGGGACTAGCGGCGACGAGCTCCTACAATGAGCAGTTCTTC. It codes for CAWDPGLAATSSYNEQFF.

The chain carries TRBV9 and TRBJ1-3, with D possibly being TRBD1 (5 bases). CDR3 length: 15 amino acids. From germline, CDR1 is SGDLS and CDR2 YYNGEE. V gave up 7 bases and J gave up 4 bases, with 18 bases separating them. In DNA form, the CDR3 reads TGTGCCAGCGACCCGGGGGGGGATTCCGGAAACACCATATATTTT. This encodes CASDPGGDSGNTIYF. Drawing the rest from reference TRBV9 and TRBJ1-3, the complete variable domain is DSGVTQTPKHLITATGQRVTLRCSPRSGDLSVYWYQQSLDQGLQFLIQYYNGEERAKGNILERFSAQQFPDLHSELNLSSLELGDSALYFCASDPGGDSGNTIYFGEGSWLTVV.

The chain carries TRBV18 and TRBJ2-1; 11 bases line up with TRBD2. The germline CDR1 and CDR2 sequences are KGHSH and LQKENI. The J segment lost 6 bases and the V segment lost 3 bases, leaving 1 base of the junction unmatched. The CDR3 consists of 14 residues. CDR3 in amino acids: CASSPGLAANEQFF. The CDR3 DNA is TGTGCCAGCTCACCGGGACTAGCGGCCAATGAGCAGTTCTTC.